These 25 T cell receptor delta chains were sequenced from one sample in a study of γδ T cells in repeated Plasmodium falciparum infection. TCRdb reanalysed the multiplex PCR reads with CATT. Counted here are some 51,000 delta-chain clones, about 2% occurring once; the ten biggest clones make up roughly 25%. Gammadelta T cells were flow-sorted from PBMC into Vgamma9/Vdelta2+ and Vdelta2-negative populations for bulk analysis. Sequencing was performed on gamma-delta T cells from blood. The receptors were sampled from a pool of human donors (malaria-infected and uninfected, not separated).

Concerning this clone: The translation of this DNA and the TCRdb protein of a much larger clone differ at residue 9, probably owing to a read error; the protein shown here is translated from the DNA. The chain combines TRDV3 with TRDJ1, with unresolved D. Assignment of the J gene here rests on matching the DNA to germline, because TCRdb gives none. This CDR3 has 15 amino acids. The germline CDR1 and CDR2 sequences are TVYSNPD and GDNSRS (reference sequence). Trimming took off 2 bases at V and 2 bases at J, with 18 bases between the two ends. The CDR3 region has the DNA TGTGCCTTTGCCCGTGAGGGCCCTGAAACCGATAAACTCATCTTT. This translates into CAFAREGPETDKLIF.

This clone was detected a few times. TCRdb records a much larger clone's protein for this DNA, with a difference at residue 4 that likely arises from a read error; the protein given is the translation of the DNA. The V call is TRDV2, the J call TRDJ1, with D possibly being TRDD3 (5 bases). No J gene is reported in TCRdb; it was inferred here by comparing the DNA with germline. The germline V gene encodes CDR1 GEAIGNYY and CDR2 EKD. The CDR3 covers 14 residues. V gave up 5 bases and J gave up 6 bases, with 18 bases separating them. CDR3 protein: CACVPLAGTNKLIF. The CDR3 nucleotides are TGTGCCTGTGTCCCGTTGGCTGGGACCAATAAACTCATCTTT.

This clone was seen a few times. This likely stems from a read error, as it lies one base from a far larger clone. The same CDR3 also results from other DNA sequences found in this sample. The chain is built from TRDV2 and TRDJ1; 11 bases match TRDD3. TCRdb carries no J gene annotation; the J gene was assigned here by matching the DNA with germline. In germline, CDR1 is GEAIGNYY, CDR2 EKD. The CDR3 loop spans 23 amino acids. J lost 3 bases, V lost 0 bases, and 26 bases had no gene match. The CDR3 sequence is CACDTVGSGSRILGDKGADKLIF. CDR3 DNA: TGTGCCTGTGACACCGTAGGTAGCGGTAGCCGCATACTGGGGGATAAAGGAGCCGATAAACTCATCTTT.

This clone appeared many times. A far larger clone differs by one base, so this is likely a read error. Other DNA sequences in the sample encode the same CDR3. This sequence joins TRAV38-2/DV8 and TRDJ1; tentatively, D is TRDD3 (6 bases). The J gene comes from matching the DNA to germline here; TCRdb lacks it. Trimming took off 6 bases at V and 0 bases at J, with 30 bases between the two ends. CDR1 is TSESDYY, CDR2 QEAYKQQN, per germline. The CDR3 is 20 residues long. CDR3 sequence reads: CAYIVLTDGGYGPYTDKLIF. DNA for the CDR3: TGTGCTTATATAGTCCTGACTGATGGGGGGTACGGGCCGTACACCGATAAACTCATCTTT.

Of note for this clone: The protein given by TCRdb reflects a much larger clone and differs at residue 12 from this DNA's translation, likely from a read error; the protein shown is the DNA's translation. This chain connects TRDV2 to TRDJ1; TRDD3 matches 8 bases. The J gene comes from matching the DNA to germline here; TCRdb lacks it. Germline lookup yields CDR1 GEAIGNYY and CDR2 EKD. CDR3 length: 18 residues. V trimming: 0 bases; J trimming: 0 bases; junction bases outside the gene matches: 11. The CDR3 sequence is CACDTRPYWGPHTDKLIF. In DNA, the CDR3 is TGTGCCTGTGACACCCGTCCGTACTGGGGGCCGCACACCGATAAACTCATCTTT.

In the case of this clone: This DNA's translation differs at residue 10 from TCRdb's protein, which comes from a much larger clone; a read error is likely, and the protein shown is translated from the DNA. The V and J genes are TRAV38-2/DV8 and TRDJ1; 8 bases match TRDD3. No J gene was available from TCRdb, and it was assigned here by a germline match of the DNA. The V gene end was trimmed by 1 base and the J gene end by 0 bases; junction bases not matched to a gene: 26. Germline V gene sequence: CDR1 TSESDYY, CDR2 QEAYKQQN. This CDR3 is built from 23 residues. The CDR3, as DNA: TGTGCTTATAGGAGCCGCCGACCCCAACCCGCCCGGGGATACACCGAGTACACCGATAAACTCATCTTT. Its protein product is CAYRSRRPQPARGYTEYTDKLIF.

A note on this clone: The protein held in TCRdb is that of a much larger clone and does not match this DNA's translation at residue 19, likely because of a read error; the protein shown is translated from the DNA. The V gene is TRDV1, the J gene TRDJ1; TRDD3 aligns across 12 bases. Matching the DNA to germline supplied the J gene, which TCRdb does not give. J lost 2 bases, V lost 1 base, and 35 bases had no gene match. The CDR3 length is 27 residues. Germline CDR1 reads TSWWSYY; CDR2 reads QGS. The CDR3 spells CALGEPDGEVSGSILGDTPTSTDKLIF. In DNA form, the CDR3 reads TGTGCTCTTGGGGAACCCGATGGGGAAGTCTCCGGGTCCATACTGGGGGATACACCCACATCTACCGATAAACTCATCTTT.

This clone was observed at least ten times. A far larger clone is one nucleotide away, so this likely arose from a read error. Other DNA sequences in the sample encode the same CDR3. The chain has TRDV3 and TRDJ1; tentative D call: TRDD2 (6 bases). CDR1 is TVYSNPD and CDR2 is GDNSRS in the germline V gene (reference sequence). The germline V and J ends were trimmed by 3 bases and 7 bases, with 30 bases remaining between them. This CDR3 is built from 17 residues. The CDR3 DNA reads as TGTGCCTTGCCGGTTCCCTTCCACCCGTCCCATAGAGGTAAACTCATCTTT. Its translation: CALPVPFHPSHRGKLIF. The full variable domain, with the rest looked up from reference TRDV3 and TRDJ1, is CDKVTQSSPDQTVASGSEVVLLCTYDTVYSNPDLFWYRIRPDYSFQFVFYGDNSRSEGADFTQGRFSVKHILTQKAFHLVISPVRTEDSATYYCALPVPFHPSHRGKLIFGKGTRVTVEP.

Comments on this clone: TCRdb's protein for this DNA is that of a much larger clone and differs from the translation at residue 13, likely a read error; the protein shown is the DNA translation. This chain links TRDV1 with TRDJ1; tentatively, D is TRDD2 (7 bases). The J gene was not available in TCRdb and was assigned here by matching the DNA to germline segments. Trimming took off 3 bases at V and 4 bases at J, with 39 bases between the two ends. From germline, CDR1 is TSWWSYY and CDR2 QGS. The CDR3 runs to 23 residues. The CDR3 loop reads CALGDTLQFSYVQGIVTYDKLIF. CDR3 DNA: TGTGCTCTTGGGGACACCTTACAGTTTTCCTACGTCCAGGGGATCGTAACTTACGATAAACTCATCTTT.

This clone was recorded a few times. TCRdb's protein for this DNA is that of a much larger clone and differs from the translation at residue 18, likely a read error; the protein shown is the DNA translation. CDR3 DNA: TGTGCTCTTGGGGAACCCCCGTTTATCGACCTTTGGCCTCACTGGGGGACGTGCACCGATAAACTCATCTTT. It encodes CALGEPPFIDLWPHWGTCTDKLIF. The chain employs TRDV1 and TRDJ1; 9 bases align to TRDD3. Here the J gene was assigned by germline matching of the DNA, as TCRdb has none. This CDR3 contains 24 residues. Germline V CDR1 and CDR2: TSWWSYY, QGS. The ends lost 1 base at V and 1 base at J; junction bases unmatched: 28.

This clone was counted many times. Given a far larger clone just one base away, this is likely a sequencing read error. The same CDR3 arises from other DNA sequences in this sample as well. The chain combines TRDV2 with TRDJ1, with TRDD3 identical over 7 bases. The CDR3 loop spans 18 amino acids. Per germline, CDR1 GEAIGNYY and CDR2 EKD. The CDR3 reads CACDTLSTGEQYTDKLIF. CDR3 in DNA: TGTGCCTGTGACACCCTAAGTACTGGGGAACAGTACACCGACAAACTCATCTTT.

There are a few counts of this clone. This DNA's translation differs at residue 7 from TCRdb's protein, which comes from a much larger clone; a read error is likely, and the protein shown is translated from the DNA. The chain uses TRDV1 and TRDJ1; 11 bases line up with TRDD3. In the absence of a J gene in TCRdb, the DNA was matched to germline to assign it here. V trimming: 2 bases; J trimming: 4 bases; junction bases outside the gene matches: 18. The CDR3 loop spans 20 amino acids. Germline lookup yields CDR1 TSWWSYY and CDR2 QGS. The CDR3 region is CALGESFYVWGIPGGDKLIF. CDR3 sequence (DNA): TGTGCTCTTGGGGAATCCTTCTACGTCTGGGGGATACCGGGAGGCGATAAACTCATCTTT.

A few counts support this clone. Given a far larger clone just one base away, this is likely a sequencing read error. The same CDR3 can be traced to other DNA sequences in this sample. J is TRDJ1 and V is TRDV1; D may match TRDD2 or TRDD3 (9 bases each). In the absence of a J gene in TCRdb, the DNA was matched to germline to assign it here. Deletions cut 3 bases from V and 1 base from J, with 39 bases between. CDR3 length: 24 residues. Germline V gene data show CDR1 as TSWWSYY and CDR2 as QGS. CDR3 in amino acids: CALGEPAFLLARWWGDTGTDKLIF. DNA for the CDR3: TGTGCTCTTGGGGAGCCCGCCTTCCTACTCGCTAGGTGGTGGGGGGATACTGGCACCGATAAACTCATCTTT.

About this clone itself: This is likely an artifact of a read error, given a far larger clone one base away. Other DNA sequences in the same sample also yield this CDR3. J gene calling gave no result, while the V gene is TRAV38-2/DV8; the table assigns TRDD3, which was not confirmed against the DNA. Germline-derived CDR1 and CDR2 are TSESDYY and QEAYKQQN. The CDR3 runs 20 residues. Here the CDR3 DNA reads TGTGCTTATAGGAGCGCATTCCTATCATACTGGGGGACGTACACCGATAAACTCATCTTC. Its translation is CAYRSAFLSYWGTYTDKLIF.

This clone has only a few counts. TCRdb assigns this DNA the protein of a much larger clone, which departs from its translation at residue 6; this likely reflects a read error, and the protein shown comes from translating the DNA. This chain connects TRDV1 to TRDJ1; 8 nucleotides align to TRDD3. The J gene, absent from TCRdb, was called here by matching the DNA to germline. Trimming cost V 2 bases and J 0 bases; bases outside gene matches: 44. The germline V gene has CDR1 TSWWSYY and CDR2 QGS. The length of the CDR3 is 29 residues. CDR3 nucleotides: TGTGCTCTTGGGGAAGCTGTCGGCTTCCTTTGGTACTGGGGGCCCCGGCCCTTGTCCCAGCTTTTGTACACCGATAAACTCATCTTT. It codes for CALGEAVGFLWYWGPRPLSQLLYTDKLIF.

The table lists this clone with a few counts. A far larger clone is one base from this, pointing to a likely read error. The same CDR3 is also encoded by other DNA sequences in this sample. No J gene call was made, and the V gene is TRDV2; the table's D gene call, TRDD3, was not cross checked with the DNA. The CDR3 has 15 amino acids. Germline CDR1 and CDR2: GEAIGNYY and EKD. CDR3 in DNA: TGTGCCTGTGACCCCCTGGGTGCGGGAGACGATAAACTCATCTTC. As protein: CACDPLGAGDDKLIF.

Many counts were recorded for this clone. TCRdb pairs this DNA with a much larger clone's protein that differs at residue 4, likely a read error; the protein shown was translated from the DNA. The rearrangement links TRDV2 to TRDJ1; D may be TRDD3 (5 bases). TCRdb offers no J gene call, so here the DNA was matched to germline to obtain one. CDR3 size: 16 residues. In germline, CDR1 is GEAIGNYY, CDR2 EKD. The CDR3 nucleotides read TGTGCCTGTGGCACCGTCGGGGGGGGTTACACCGATAAACTCATCTTT. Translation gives CACGTVGGGYTDKLIF.

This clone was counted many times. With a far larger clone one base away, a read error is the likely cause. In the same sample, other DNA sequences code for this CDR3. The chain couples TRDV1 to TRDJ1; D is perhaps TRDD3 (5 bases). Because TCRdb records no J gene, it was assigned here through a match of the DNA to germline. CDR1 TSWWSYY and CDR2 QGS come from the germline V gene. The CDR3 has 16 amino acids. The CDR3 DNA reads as TGTGCTCTCGGGGAACCCCTCTGGAGTGGAAGCCCAAAACTCATCTTT. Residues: CALGEPLWSGSPKLIF.

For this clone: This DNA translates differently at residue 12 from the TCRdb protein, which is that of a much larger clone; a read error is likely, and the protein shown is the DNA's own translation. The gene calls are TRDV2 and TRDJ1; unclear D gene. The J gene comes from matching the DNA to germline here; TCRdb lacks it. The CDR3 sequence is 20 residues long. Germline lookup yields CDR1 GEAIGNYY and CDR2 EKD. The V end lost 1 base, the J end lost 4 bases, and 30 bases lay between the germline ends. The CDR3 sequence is CACDTVAPIRDIRRGDKLIF. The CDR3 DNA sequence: TGTGCCTGTGACACAGTCGCTCCAATCCGCGATATAAGGCGCGGCGATAAACTCATCTTT.

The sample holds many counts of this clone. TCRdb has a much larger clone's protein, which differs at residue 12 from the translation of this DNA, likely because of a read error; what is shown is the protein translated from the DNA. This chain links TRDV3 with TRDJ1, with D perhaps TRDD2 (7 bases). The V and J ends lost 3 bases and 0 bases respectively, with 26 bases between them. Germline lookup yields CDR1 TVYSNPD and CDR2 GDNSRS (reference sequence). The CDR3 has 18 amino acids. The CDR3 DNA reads TGTGCCTTGAATTTTCCTACGTGGTGGGGGGCGCACACCGATAAACTCATCTTT. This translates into CALNFPTWWGAHTDKLIF. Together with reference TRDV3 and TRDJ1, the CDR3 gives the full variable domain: CDKVTQSSPDQTVASGSEVVLLCTYDTVYSNPDLFWYRIRPDYSFQFVFYGDNSRSEGADFTQGRFSVKHILTQKAFHLVISPVRTEDSATYYCALNFPTWWGAHTDKLIFGKGTRVTVEP.

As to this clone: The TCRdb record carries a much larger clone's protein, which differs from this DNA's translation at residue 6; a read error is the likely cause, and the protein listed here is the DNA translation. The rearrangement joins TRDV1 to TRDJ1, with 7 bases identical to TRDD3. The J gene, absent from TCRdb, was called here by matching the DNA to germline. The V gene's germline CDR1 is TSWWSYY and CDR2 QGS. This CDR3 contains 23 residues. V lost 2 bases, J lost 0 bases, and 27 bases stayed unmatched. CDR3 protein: CALGEVAYARNGGHGVYTDKLIF. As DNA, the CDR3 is TGTGCTCTTGGGGAAGTAGCGTATGCTAGAAATGGGGGACACGGGGTGTACACCGATAAACTCATCTTT.

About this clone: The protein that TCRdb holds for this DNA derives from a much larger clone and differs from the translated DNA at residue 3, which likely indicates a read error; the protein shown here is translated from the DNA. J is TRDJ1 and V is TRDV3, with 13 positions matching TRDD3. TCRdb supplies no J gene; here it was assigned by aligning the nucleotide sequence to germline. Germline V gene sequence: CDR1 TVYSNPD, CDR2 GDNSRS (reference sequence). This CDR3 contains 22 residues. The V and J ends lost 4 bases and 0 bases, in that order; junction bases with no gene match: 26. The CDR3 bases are TGTGCCTCCCTCCTTCCTTCGTACTGGGGGATACGTTCACCTTATTACACCGATAAACTCATCTTT. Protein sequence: CASLLPSYWGIRSPYYTDKLIF.

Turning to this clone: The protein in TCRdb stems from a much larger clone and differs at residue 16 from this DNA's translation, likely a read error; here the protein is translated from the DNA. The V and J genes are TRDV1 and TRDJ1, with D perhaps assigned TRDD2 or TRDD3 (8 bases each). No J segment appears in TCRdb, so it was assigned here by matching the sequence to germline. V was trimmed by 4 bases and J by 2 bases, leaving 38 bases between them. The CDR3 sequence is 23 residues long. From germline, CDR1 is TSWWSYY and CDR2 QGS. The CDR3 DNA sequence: TGTGCTCTTGGGGTCCCTCCCCTCTTCCTACGTGGCTGGGGGAGAAACAGAACCGATAAACTCATCTTT. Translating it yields CALGVPPLFLRGWGRNRTDKLIF.

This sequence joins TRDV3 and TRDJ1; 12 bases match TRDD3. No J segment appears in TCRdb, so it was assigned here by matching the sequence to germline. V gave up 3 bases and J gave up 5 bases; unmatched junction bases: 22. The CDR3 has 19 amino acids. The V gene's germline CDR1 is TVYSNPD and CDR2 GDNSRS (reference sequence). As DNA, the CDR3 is TGTGCCTTCCAGAAGGCCTTCCTGTACTGGGGGATACCGACAGATAAACTCATCTTT. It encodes CAFQKAFLYWGIPTDKLIF.

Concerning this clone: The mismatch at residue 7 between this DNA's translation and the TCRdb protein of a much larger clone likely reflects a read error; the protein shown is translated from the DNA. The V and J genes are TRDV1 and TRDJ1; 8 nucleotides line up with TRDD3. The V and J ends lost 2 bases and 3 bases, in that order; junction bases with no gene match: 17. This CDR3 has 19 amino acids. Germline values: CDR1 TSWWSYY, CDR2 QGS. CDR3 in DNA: TGTGCTCTTGGGGAAACTCTCCCTATCTGGGACTGGGGGTCCGATAAACTCATCTTT. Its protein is CALGETLPIWDWGSDKLIF.